The 8 T cell receptor beta chains given below trace back to one sample, sequenced in a study of blood T cell repertoires in COVID-19. The assay was immunoSEQ multiplex PCR, and TCRdb's table has in-frame clones only and misses some. The sample yields fewer than 200,000 clones, 75% to 85% seen once. Source material: PBMCs or T cells enriched from blood (not recorded which). The receptors come from a man aged 50-59 years who had recovered from COVID-19.

CDR3 residues: CASSANTRDRGTNTEAFF. As DNA, the CDR3 is TGTGCCAGCAGCGCAAATACCCGGGACAGGGGTACTAACACTGAAGCTTTCTTT. The V gene is TRBV9, the J gene TRBJ1-1, with 10 bases identical to TRBD1. CDR3 length equals 18 residues. CDR1 is SGDLS, CDR2 YYNGEE, per germline. The trim removed 3 bases at V and 2 bases at J, leaving 13 bases unmatched.

The chain couples TRBV7-9 to TRBJ2-5, with TRBD1 matching over 7 bases. The trim removed 5 bases at V and 4 bases at J, leaving 10 bases unmatched. This CDR3 spans 15 amino acids. Looked up from germline, CDR1 is SEHNR and CDR2 is FQNEAQ (reference sequence). This chain's CDR3 is CASSPTGQPGETQYF. In DNA, the CDR3 is TGTGCCAGCAGCCCGACAGGGCAGCCGGGAGAGACCCAGTACTTC.

The chain has TRBV7-9 and TRBJ1-4, with 8 bases that match TRBD1. CDR3 length: 15 amino acids. J lost 5 bases, V lost 8 bases, and 10 bases had no gene match. CDR1 SEHNR and CDR2 FQNEAQ come from the germline V gene (reference sequence). CDR3 DNA sequence: TGTGCCAGCTCCCTCGGGGCAGGGGGCAATGAAAAACTGTTTTTT. Translating gives CASSLGAGGNEKLFF. Filled out from reference TRBV7-9 and TRBJ1-4, the complete variable domain reads DTGVSQNPRHKITKRGQNVTFRCDPISEHNRLYWYRQTLGQGPEFLTYFQNEAQLEKSRLLSDRFSAERPKGSFSTLEIQRTEQGDSAMYLCASSLGAGGNEKLFFGSGTQLSVL.

This chain links TRBV5-1 with TRBJ2-3, with D tentatively TRBD1 (5 bases). V was clipped by 4 bases and J by 4 bases, with 19 bases between them. Germline assignment: CDR1 SGHRS and CDR2 YFSETQ. CDR3 length: 16 residues. For the CDR3, the DNA is TGCGCCAGCAGCCCTGGGGTAGGGGCTGGCGCAGATACGCAGTATTTT. Amino acid sequence: CASSPGVGAGADTQYF.

The genes are TRBV5-8 and TRBJ1-5; the D is unclear. This CDR3 comprises 11 residues. The germline V gene encodes CDR1 SGHTS and CDR2 YDEGEE. Trimming pared 7 bases from V and 9 bases from J, leaving 11 bases between. The CDR3 loop is CASGPFVPQHF. The CDR3 DNA sequence: TGTGCCAGCGGGCCCTTTGTGCCCCAGCATTTT.

The rearrangement links TRBV2 to TRBJ1-4; 7 bases map to TRBD1. With 8 bases clipped from V and 4 bases from J, the junction kept 10 bases outside the gene matches. The V gene's germline CDR1 is SNHLY and CDR2 FYNNEI. CDR3 length: 15 amino acids. DNA of the CDR3: TGTGCCAGCGTGGGACAGCGAGGTAATAATGAAAAACTGTTTTTT. This codes for CASVGQRGNNEKLFF.

The V call is TRBV19, the J call TRBJ1-1; TRBD1 matches at 7 bases. Looked up from germline, CDR1 is LNHDA and CDR2 is SQIVND (reference sequence). CDR3 length equals 14 residues. Trimming took 6 bases from V and 0 from J; bases not matched to a gene: 4. In nucleotides, the CDR3 is TGTGCCAGTAGCCAGGGACAGTTGAACACTGAAGCTTTCTTT. Encoded protein: CASSQGQLNTEAFF.

The J gene is TRBJ1-1, the V gene TRBV13; D possibly corresponds to TRBD1 (6 bases). The CDR3 loop spans 15 amino acids. Germline V gene sequence: CDR1 PRHDT, CDR2 FYEKMQ (reference sequence). Trimming removed 7 bases at V and 0 bases at J, with 15 bases between. The CDR3 DNA is TGTGCCAGCACCCAGAGGACAGCGATGAACACTGAAGCTTTCTTT. Translating it yields CASTQRTAMNTEAFF. Drawing the rest from reference TRBV13 and TRBJ1-1, the complete variable domain is AAGVIQSPRHLIKEKRETATLKCYPIPRHDTVYWYQQGPGQDPQFLISFYEKMQSDKGSIPDRFSAQQFSDYHSELNMSSLELGDSALYFCASTQRTAMNTEAFFGQGTRLTVV.